The 19 T cell receptor beta chains below were found in one sample sequenced in a study of technical replicates of blood from several donors. Profiling relied on immunoSEQ multiplex PCR, and the TCRdb table lists in-frame clones only, not all of them. Of more than 65,000 clones in the sample, about 92% were seen once. The sample consisted of T cells isolated from PBMCs. Receptors were obtained from a human donor in good health.

The chain couples TRBV29-1 to TRBJ1-5, with TRBD1 as a possible D gene (6 bases). The germline CDR1 and CDR2 sequences are SQVTM and ANQGSEA. CDR3 length: 13 residues. The germline V and J ends were trimmed by 5 bases and 9 bases, with 17 bases remaining between them. This chain's CDR3 is CSVLDAGERPQHF. CDR3 coding DNA: TGCAGCGTTTTAGATGCAGGGGAGAGGCCCCAGCATTTT.

The chain combines TRBV6-1 with TRBJ1-1, with TRBD1 as a possible D gene (6 bases). The CDR3 is 18 residues long. V was pared by 3 bases and J by 7 bases, with 27 bases between. Germline loops: CDR1 MNHNS, CDR2 SASEGT. The CDR3 loop reads CASSEILGVWGRPFEAFF. The CDR3 DNA follows: TGTGCCAGCAGTGAGATCCTCGGTGTCTGGGGGCGACCCTTTGAAGCTTTCTTT.

The chain joins TRBV5-4 to TRBJ2-2, with TRBD2 identical over 9 bases. The CDR3 sequence is 16 residues long. The germline V gene encodes CDR1 SGHNT and CDR2 YYREEE (reference sequence). V dropped 1 base and J dropped 3; count of bases not matched to a gene: 4. The CDR3 sequence is CASSLSGGLDTGELFF. CDR3 nucleotide sequence: TGTGCCAGCAGCTTGAGCGGGGGGCTAGACACCGGGGAGCTGTTTTTT.

The rearrangement links TRBV7-2 to TRBJ1-1, with D perhaps TRBD1 (6 bases). Trimming shortened V by 3 bases and J by 0 bases, and 8 bases separated the two germline ends. Germline CDR1 and CDR2: SGHTA and FQGNSA. There are 14 residues in the CDR3. The CDR3 DNA reads as TGTGCCAGCAGCTTTGAGGGGGTGAACACTGAAGCTTTCTTT. Translation: CASSFEGVNTEAFF.

This clone was detected only once. V usage is TRBV4-1 and J usage is TRBJ2-7, with D perhaps TRBD1 (5 bases). V shed 5 bases and J shed 4 bases, with 24 bases lying between them. Germline V gene lookup returns CDR1 MGHRA and CDR2 YSYEKL. The CDR3 is 17 residues long. For the CDR3, the DNA is TGCGCCAGCAGCGAAGGACAAAAGCAGGGAAATAGTTACGAGCAGTACTTC. Translated: CASSEGQKQGNSYEQYF.

The rearrangement uses TRBV29-1 and TRBJ1-4, with 9 bases that match TRBD1. This CDR3 is 13 amino acids long. Germline V gives CDR1 SQVTM, CDR2 ANQGSEA. CDR3 region: CSVTTGGFEKLFF. The CDR3 nucleotides read TGCAGTGTAACGACAGGGGGTTTTGAAAAACTGTTTTTT.

CDR3 protein: CASSPDPGTGVEQYF. The CDR3 DNA sequence: TGTGCCAGCAGTCCCGACCCCGGGACAGGGGTCGAGCAGTACTTC. The V and J genes are TRBV7-9 and TRBJ2-7; TRBD1 agrees at 10 bases. Unmatched junction bases numbered 11, after V lost 6 bases and J lost 6 bases. Germline values: CDR1 SEHNR, CDR2 FQNEAQ (reference sequence). The CDR3 is 15 residues long. The variable domain in full, completed from reference TRBV7-9 and TRBJ2-7, reads DTGVSQNPRHKITKRGQNVTFRCDPISEHNRLYWYRQTLGQGPEFLTYFQNEAQLEKSRLLSDRFSAERPKGSFSTLEIQRTEQGDSAMYLCASSPDPGTGVEQYFGPGTRLTVT.

There are a few counts of this clone. The rearrangement uses TRBV7-9 and TRBJ2-7; no clear D gene. CDR3 size: 14 residues. V lost 1 base to trimming and J lost 2 bases, with 9 bases between them. Germline V gene data show CDR1 as SEHNR and CDR2 as FQNEAQ (reference sequence). CDR3 nucleotides: TGTGCCAGCAGCTTAGGATTCGCGGCCTACGAGCAGTACTTC. Its protein product is CASSLGFAAYEQYF.

The J gene is TRBJ1-2, the V gene TRBV27; TRBD1 agrees at 7 bases. After removal of 5 bases from V and 7 bases from J, the junction contained 10 bases not matched to a gene. The CDR3 consists of 14 residues. CDR1 is MNHEY and CDR2 is SMNVEV in the germline V gene (reference sequence). In DNA, the CDR3 is TGTGCCAGCAGTCCCGGGACAGCCTATTCTGGCTACACCTTC. Its protein product is CASSPGTAYSGYTF.

The CDR3 loop is CASSPSLGASYEQYF. The CDR3 nucleotides read TGTGCCAGCAGTCCAAGCTTGGGGGCTTCCTACGAGCAGTACTTC. V gene TRBV27 combines with J gene TRBJ2-7; D is possibly TRBD1 (6 bases). This CDR3 spans 15 amino acids. The germline V and J ends were trimmed by 5 bases and 1 base, with 15 bases remaining between them. The germline V gene has CDR1 MNHEY and CDR2 SMNVEV (reference sequence).

The J gene is TRBJ2-4, the V gene TRBV2; 7 bases map to TRBD1. The CDR3 has 16 residues. J was trimmed by 0 bases and V by 2 bases; bases with no gene match: 4. Germline assignment: CDR1 SNHLY and CDR2 FYNNEI. CDR3 sequence reads: CASSERGPEAKNIQYF. The CDR3 DNA sequence: TGTGCCAGCAGTGAAAGGGGGCCAGAAGCCAAAAACATTCAGTACTTC.

The V call is TRBV7-2, the J call TRBJ1-2; TRBD1 matches at 9 bases. Trimming took 1 base from V and 7 from J; bases not matched to a gene: 4. CDR3 size: 14 residues. Germline V lookup: CDR1 SGHTA, CDR2 FQGNSA. This CDR3 is CASSLGQGEVGYTF. The CDR3 DNA reads TGTGCCAGCAGCTTAGGACAGGGGGAGGTTGGCTACACCTTC.

V is TRBV5-1 and J is TRBJ2-1, with D possibly TRBD2 on 5 matching bases. This CDR3 contains 12 residues. Looked up from germline, CDR1 is SGHRS and CDR2 is YFSETQ. The germline V and J ends were trimmed by 5 bases and 8 bases, with 11 bases remaining between them. CDR3 loop: CASSLAKDEQFF. In nucleotides, the CDR3 is TGCGCCAGCAGTCTAGCAAAGGATGAGCAGTTCTTC.

The chain joins TRBV27 to TRBJ1-2; TRBD1 might be the D (6 bases). Germline loops: CDR1 MNHEY, CDR2 SMNVEV (reference sequence). V was trimmed by 6 bases and J by 4 bases, leaving 9 bases between them. CDR3 length equals 12 residues. The CDR3, as DNA: TGTGCCAGCAGACAGGGTGGCTATGGCTACACCTTC. Translating gives CASRQGGYGYTF.

The gene calls are TRBV5-1 and TRBJ2-1; tentatively, D is TRBD2 (6 bases). V lost 1 base and J lost 2, with 16 bases in between. The CDR3 has 17 residues. Germline loops: CDR1 SGHRS, CDR2 YFSETQ. CDR3 protein: CASSLPASEDPYNEQFF. CDR3 nucleotide sequence: TGCGCCAGCAGCTTGCCGGCTAGCGAAGACCCCTACAATGAGCAGTTCTTC.

V gene TRBV28 combines with J gene TRBJ1-2, with unresolved D. In germline, CDR1 is MDHEN, CDR2 SYDVKM. Trimming left V 1 base short and J 6 bases short, with 18 bases between. This CDR3 contains 16 residues. CDR3 coding DNA: TGTGCCAGCAGTTTATTAACGTGGGAGGGAGGTCATGGCTACACCTTC. It translates to CASSLLTWEGGHGYTF.

The chain employs TRBV28 and TRBJ2-7; possibly TRBD2 for D (5 bases). CDR3 length: 16 residues. V lost 4 bases to trimming and J lost 1 base, with 17 bases between them. The germline CDR1 and CDR2 sequences are MDHEN and SYDVKM. The CDR3 bases are TGTGCCAGCAGTTCCGCGGGCGGATTAATTTCCTACGAGCAGTACTTC. It yields the protein CASSSAGGLISYEQYF. The complete variable domain, with remaining parts taken from reference TRBV28 and TRBJ2-7, reads DVKVTQSSRYLVKRTGEKVFLECVQDMDHENMFWYRQDPGLGLRLIYFSYDVKMKEKGDIPEGYSVSREKKERFSLILESASTNQTSMYLCASSSAGGLISYEQYFGPGTRLTVT.

The rearrangement joins TRBV27 to TRBJ1-2; the match to TRBD1 covers 8 bases. The CDR3 runs to 16 residues. Per germline, CDR1 MNHEY and CDR2 SMNVEV (reference sequence). With 6 bases clipped from V and 0 bases from J, the junction kept 9 bases outside the gene matches. The CDR3 loop is CASRTQGAFSNYGYTF. The DNA of the CDR3 is TGTGCCAGCAGAACCCAGGGGGCCTTTTCTAACTATGGCTACACCTTC.

V and J are TRBV10-2 and TRBJ2-7; 12 nucleotides agree with TRBD2. The V gene's germline CDR1 is WSHSY and CDR2 SAAADI. The length of the CDR3 is 15 residues. V was pared by 6 bases and J by 1 base, with 4 bases of the junction left unmatched. As DNA, the CDR3 is TGCGCCAGCAGCGCTGGACTAGCGGGATCCTACGAGCAGTACTTC. Protein: CASSAGLAGSYEQYF.